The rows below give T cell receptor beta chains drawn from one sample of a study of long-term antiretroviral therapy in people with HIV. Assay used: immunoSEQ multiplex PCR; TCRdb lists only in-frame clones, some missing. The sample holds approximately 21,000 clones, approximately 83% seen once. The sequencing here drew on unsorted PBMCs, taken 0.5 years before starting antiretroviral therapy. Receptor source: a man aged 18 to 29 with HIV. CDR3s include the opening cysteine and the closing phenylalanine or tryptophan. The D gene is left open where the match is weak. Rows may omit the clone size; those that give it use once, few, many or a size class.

CDR3aa: CASRPSGGSNEQYF; CDR3nt: TGTGCCAGCAGACCTAGCGGGGGTTCCAACGAGCAGTACTTC; abundance: few; v_gene: TRBV6-1; d_gene: TRBD2; j_gene: TRBJ2-7
CDR3aa: CASRTGTVGFNEQFF; CDR3nt: TGTGCCAGCCGTACCGGGACAGTTGGTTTCAATGAGCAGTTCTTC; abundance: .; v_gene: TRBV27; d_gene: TRBD1; j_gene: TRBJ2-1
CDR3aa: CASSLTGPNYGYTF; CDR3nt: TGTGCCAGCAGCTTGACAGGGCCTAACTATGGCTACACCTTC; abundance: .; v_gene: TRBV7-2; d_gene: TRBD1; j_gene: TRBJ1-2
CDR3aa: CASSPSTTLQETQYF; CDR3nt: TGTGCCAGCAGCCCTTCTACGACTCTCCAAGAGACCCAGTACTTC; abundance: .; v_gene: TRBV9; d_gene: .; j_gene: TRBJ2-5
CDR3aa: CASSARDQETQYF; CDR3nt: TGTGCCAGCAGTGCCAGAGACCAAGAGACCCAGTACTTC; abundance: .; v_gene: TRBV6-4; d_gene: .; j_gene: TRBJ2-5
CDR3aa: CASSTYLEQANYGYTF; CDR3nt: TGTGCCAGCAGTACTTACCTTGAACAGGCTAACTATGGCTACACCTTC; abundance: few; v_gene: TRBV28; d_gene: .; j_gene: TRBJ1-2
CDR3aa: CASSQGGPTSGAYEQYF; CDR3nt: TGTGCCAGCAGCCAGGGAGGGCCGACTAGCGGGGCCTACGAGCAGTACTTC; abundance: .; v_gene: TRBV4-2; d_gene: TRBD2; j_gene: TRBJ2-7
CDR3aa: CSVEMQGDYEQYF; CDR3nt: TGCAGCGTTGAAATGCAGGGGGACTACGAGCAGTACTTC; abundance: .; v_gene: TRBV29-1; d_gene: TRBD1; j_gene: TRBJ2-7
CDR3aa: CASSRPLAPSSYNEQFF; CDR3nt: TGTGCCAGCAGCCGACCACTAGCCCCGAGCTCCTACAATGAGCAGTTCTTC; abundance: .; v_gene: TRBV7-9; d_gene: .; j_gene: TRBJ2-1
CDR3aa: CASSVAKNTEAFF; CDR3nt: TGTGCCAGCAGCGTAGCTAAGAACACTGAAGCTTTCTTT; abundance: .; v_gene: TRBV9; d_gene: .; j_gene: TRBJ1-1
CDR3aa: CASSLTGGARTEAFF; CDR3nt: TGCGCCAGCAGCTTGACAGGGGGCGCGAGGACTGAAGCTTTCTTT; abundance: .; v_gene: TRBV5-1; d_gene: TRBD1; j_gene: TRBJ1-1
CDR3aa: CASSEARGADIEQFF; CDR3nt: TGTGCCAGCAGTGAAGCCCGGGGGGCCGACATTGAGCAGTTCTTC; abundance: few; v_gene: TRBV6-1; d_gene: .; j_gene: TRBJ2-1
CDR3aa: CASSFGQASYEQYF; CDR3nt: TGCGCCAGCAGCTTCGGGCAGGCGAGCTACGAGCAGTACTTC; abundance: .; v_gene: TRBV5-1; d_gene: .; j_gene: TRBJ2-7
CDR3aa: CASSKSEWGETQYF; CDR3nt: TGTGCCAGCAGTAAAAGCGAGTGGGGGGAGACCCAGTACTTC; abundance: .; v_gene: TRBV27; d_gene: .; j_gene: TRBJ2-5
CDR3aa: CASSLPRQWGPDGYTF; CDR3nt: TGTGCCAGTAGTCTACCCCGACAGTGGGGGCCGGATGGCTACACCTTC; abundance: once; v_gene: TRBV19; d_gene: .; j_gene: TRBJ1-2
CDR3aa: CASSFGRSYGYTF; CDR3nt: TGTGCCAGCAGCTTCGGCCGCTCCTATGGCTACACCTTC; abundance: .; v_gene: TRBV7-2; d_gene: .; j_gene: TRBJ1-2
CDR3aa: CASSQHTYGRRELQETQYF; CDR3nt: TGTGCCAGCAGCCAACACACCTACGGCAGAAGGGAACTCCAAGAGACCCAGTACTTC; abundance: .; v_gene: TRBV4-2; d_gene: .; j_gene: TRBJ2-5
CDR3aa: CASSRQGDLTDTQYF; CDR3nt: TGTGCCAGCAGCCGACAGGGGGATTTAACAGATACGCAGTATTTT; abundance: .; v_gene: TRBV5-4; d_gene: TRBD1; j_gene: TRBJ2-3
CDR3aa: CASSYRVGYGYTF; CDR3nt: TGTGCCAGCAGTTACAGGGTCGGCTATGGCTACACCTTC; abundance: .; v_gene: TRBV27; d_gene: .; j_gene: TRBJ1-2
CDR3aa: CASSLASGNNQPQHF; CDR3nt: TGTGCCAGCAGCTTAGCAAGTGGAAACAATCAGCCCCAGCATTTT; abundance: .; v_gene: TRBV7-2; d_gene: .; j_gene: TRBJ1-5
CDR3aa: CASSPIVSGSYEQYF; CDR3nt: TGCGCCAGCAGTCCGATCGTGAGCGGGAGTTACGAGCAGTACTTC; abundance: .; v_gene: TRBV4-3; d_gene: TRBD2; j_gene: TRBJ2-7
CDR3aa: CASKKIANDNYGYTF; CDR3nt: TGTGCCAGCAAGAAAATCGCAAATGATAACTATGGCTACACCTTC; abundance: .; v_gene: TRBV28; d_gene: .; j_gene: TRBJ1-2
CDR3aa: CASSLYRGETQYF; CDR3nt: TGTGCCAGCAGCTTATACAGGGGAGAGACCCAGTACTTC; abundance: .; v_gene: TRBV11-2; d_gene: TRBD1; j_gene: TRBJ2-5
CDR3aa: CASSPGGQGMAEQYF; CDR3nt: TGTGCCAGCAGCCCCGGGGGGCAGGGGATGGCCGAGCAGTACTTC; abundance: .; v_gene: TRBV7-6; d_gene: .; j_gene: TRBJ2-7
CDR3aa: CASSSGGATEAFF; CDR3nt: TGTGCCAGCAGTTCCGGGGGGGCCACTGAAGCTTTCTTT; abundance: .; v_gene: TRBV6-5; d_gene: .; j_gene: TRBJ1-1
CDR3aa: CATSRGPPLTTNEKLFF; CDR3nt: TGTGCCACCAGCAGAGGACCACCGTTGACAACTAATGAAAAACTGTTTTTT; abundance: .; v_gene: TRBV15; d_gene: .; j_gene: TRBJ1-4
CDR3aa: CASRKGGSSYEQYF; CDR3nt: TGTGCCAGCAGGAAAGGAGGGAGCTCCTACGAGCAGTACTTC; abundance: .; v_gene: TRBV27; d_gene: .; j_gene: TRBJ2-7
CDR3aa: CASSYTPGQVETEAFF; CDR3nt: TGTGCCAGCAGTTATACACCGGGACAGGTGGAGACTGAAGCTTTCTTT; abundance: .; v_gene: TRBV6-5; d_gene: TRBD1; j_gene: TRBJ1-1
CDR3aa: CASSLPRNNEQFF; CDR3nt: TGTGCCAGCAGCTTACCCCGAAACAATGAGCAGTTCTTC; abundance: .; v_gene: TRBV7-9; d_gene: .; j_gene: TRBJ2-1
CDR3aa: CASRGFGRENEQFF; CDR3nt: TGTGCCAGCAGAGGATTTGGAAGGGAAAATGAGCAGTTCTTC; abundance: .; v_gene: TRBV7-9; d_gene: .; j_gene: TRBJ2-1
CDR3aa: CASSIAEGNTIYF; CDR3nt: TGTGCCAGTAGTATAGCGGAGGGAAACACCATATATTTT; abundance: .; v_gene: TRBV19; d_gene: .; j_gene: TRBJ1-3
CDR3aa: CSVSFLGTGTEAFF; CDR3nt: TGCAGCGTCTCTTTCCTTGGGACCGGCACTGAAGCTTTCTTT; abundance: .; v_gene: TRBV29-1; d_gene: .; j_gene: TRBJ1-1
CDR3aa: CASSLSSGPLYNEQFF; CDR3nt: TGTGCCAGCAGTTTGTCTAGCGGCCCCCTCTACAATGAGCAGTTCTTC; abundance: .; v_gene: TRBV6-5; d_gene: TRBD2; j_gene: TRBJ2-1
CDR3aa: CASSQVTVQETQYF; CDR3nt: TGCGCCAGCAGCCAAGTAACAGTCCAAGAGACCCAGTACTTC; abundance: .; v_gene: TRBV4-1; d_gene: .; j_gene: TRBJ2-5
CDR3aa: CASSFAKNRGTYEQYF; CDR3nt: TGCGCCAGCAGCTTCGCAAAGAACAGGGGGACGTACGAGCAGTACTTC; abundance: .; v_gene: TRBV5-1; d_gene: TRBD1; j_gene: TRBJ2-7
CDR3aa: CASSVGGSGNTEAFF; CDR3nt: TGTGCCAGCAGCGTCGGAGGGAGTGGGAACACTGAAGCTTTCTTT; abundance: .; v_gene: TRBV9; d_gene: .; j_gene: TRBJ1-1
CDR3aa: CASSLQHTGTVLDTEAFF; CDR3nt: TGTGCCAGCAGCTTGCAACACACAGGGACAGTTCTAGACACTGAAGCTTTCTTT; abundance: .; v_gene: TRBV11-2; d_gene: TRBD1; j_gene: TRBJ1-1
CDR3aa: CASSEWEGGVVYEQYF; CDR3nt: TGTGCCAGCAGTGAATGGGAGGGGGGGGTGGTCTACGAGCAGTACTTC; abundance: .; v_gene: TRBV6-1; d_gene: .; j_gene: TRBJ2-7
CDR3aa: CASSKGAEAFF; CDR3nt: TGTGCCAGCAGTAAGGGTGCTGAAGCTTTCTTT; abundance: .; v_gene: TRBV2; d_gene: .; j_gene: TRBJ1-1
CDR3aa: CASSVGGESYEQYF; CDR3nt: TGTGCCAGCAGCGTAGGGGGGGAATCCTACGAGCAGTACTTC; abundance: few; v_gene: TRBV9; d_gene: .; j_gene: TRBJ2-7
CDR3aa: CASSRDRGLDEQYF; CDR3nt: TGTGCCAGCAGCCGGGACAGGGGTTTGGACGAGCAGTACTTC; abundance: few; v_gene: TRBV9; d_gene: TRBD1; j_gene: TRBJ2-7
CDR3aa: CASKVTESSYNEQFF; CDR3nt: TGTGCCAGTAAGGTAACAGAAAGCTCCTACAATGAGCAGTTCTTC; abundance: medium-sized; v_gene: TRBV19; d_gene: .; j_gene: TRBJ2-1
CDR3aa: CASSIDGGLREQYF; CDR3nt: TGTGCCAGTAGTATAGACGGAGGGCTACGAGAGCAGTACTTC; abundance: .; v_gene: TRBV19; d_gene: .; j_gene: TRBJ2-7
CDR3aa: CASSLGEVLSTDTQYF; CDR3nt: TGTGCCAGCAGCTTGGGAGAGGTCTTAAGCACAGATACGCAGTATTTT; abundance: .; v_gene: TRBV5-8; d_gene: .; j_gene: TRBJ2-3